The clone carrying this TCR beta chain was counted a few times. What it binds is not known. Patients were left out if they had other autoimmune diseases, uncontrolled infections, pregnancy or lactation. Clinicians diagnosed using symptoms, serum thyroxine, TRAb, thyroid ultrasound and orbital computed tomography. The authors amplified TCR beta CDR3 regions from RNA transcripts. The first-round RT-PCR employed HTBI primers together with the Qiagen OneStep RT-PCR kit. A multiplex PCR was then performed as the second round. TCRdb re-derived calls from the multiplex PCR reads in MiXCR, one entry per CDR3 protein. The repertoire holds about 230,000 distinct CDR3 sequences, with roughly 50% as singletons. This specimen belongs to a study of Graves' ophthalmopathy and Graves' hyperthyroidism. Study-wide results and caveats: Blood also carried most expanded thyroid clonotypes exceeding 0.001 frequency. As the model predicted ophthalmopathy progression, it achieved a sensitivity of 70% to 71% and a specificity of about 72%.

Losses at the gene ends were 5 bases for V and 3 bases for J; bases not matched to a gene: 4. CDR3 size: 14 residues. This rearrangement joins TRBV12-3 or TRBV12-4 to TRBJ2-7, with 10 bases lining up with TRBD2. Specimen: peripheral blood. The sequence was obtained from an adult man with Graves' ophthalmopathy. The CDR3 bases are TGTGCCAGCAGTCAACGGACTAGCGGCTACGAGCAGTACTTC. This sequence encodes CASSQRTSGYEQYF.